This T cell receptor (beta chain) is drawn from a study of blood T cell repertoires in COVID-19. V lost 0 bases to trimming and J lost 5 bases; unmatched junction nucleotides: 3. Germline V gene sequence: CDR1 SGHRS, CDR2 YFSETQ. The CDR3 has 14 amino acids. Clones were read by immunoSEQ multiplex PCR, and TCRdb kept only the in-frame ones, dropping some. This sample has 200,000 to 250,000 clones; 84% occur once, and the top ten carry 18%. The TCR sequence derives from a woman over 75 with active or convalescent COVID-19. The sequenced material came from peripheral blood. The chain recombines TRBV5-1 with TRBJ2-5, with TRBD2 identical over 8 bases. As DNA, the CDR3 is TGCGCCAGCAGCTTGGATACGGGAGGGGAGACCCAGTACTTC. It codes for CASSLDTGGETQYF.